The 25 T cell receptor beta chains below were found in one sample sequenced in a study of shared clonotypes between healthy human individuals (dated by TCRdb to the early 2020s). Library generation was performed with the immunoSEQ multiplex PCR assay. TCRdb retrieved this table from immuneACCESS and kept in-frame rearrangements only. Not all clones are present; in checked studies, unresolved V genes account for under half, and no reason is known for the remainder. For this sample there are a few million clones; 85% to 95% appear just once. The leading ten clones occupy more than 0.35% of the sample. The sample comprised naive CD4+ T cells from PBMCs. The sample's cell subset or site label, in plain terms: CD45RA+ positively selected. The receptors originated from a man between 18 and 29 years old in good health. Some clones in this sample may be carry-over from other donors' samples.

The V and J genes are TRBV28 and TRBJ2-2; maybe TRBD2 (6 bases). CDR3 length: 17 amino acids. The ends were cut back, 6 bases at V and 0 bases at J, with 17 bases in the middle. Germline CDR1 reads MDHEN; CDR2 reads SYDVKM. This chain's CDR3 is CASSFRRGIANTGELFF. CDR3 nucleotide sequence: TGTGCCAGCAGCTTCCGGAGGGGAATCGCGAACACCGGGGAGCTGTTTTTT.

This rearrangement joins TRBV6-6 to TRBJ2-2; TRBD1 agrees at 10 bases. Trimming at V came to 5 bases and at J to 4 bases, leaving 4 bases not matched to a gene. The CDR3 is made up of 15 amino acids. Germline values: CDR1 MNHNY, CDR2 SVGAGI (reference sequence). The CDR3 sequence: CASSRQGAGTGELFF. The CDR3 nucleotides are TGTGCCAGCAGTCGACAGGGGGCGGGCACCGGGGAGCTGTTTTTT.

This rearrangement joins TRBV6-5 to TRBJ1-2; D unresolved. Trimming stripped 9 bases from V and 3 bases from J, with 14 bases between. The CDR3 length is 13 residues. Germline V gene sequence: CDR1 MNHEY, CDR2 SVGAGI. The CDR3 DNA sequence: TGTGCCAGACGGCCTCACGGATACTATGGCTACACCTTC. Protein: CARRPHGYYGYTF.

The chain recombines TRBV18 with TRBJ2-5, with 9 nucleotides matching TRBD1. The closer fit of TRBJ2-7 to the DNA end suggests the J call may be wrong. CDR1 is KGHSH, CDR2 LQKENI, per germline. This CDR3 is 14 amino acids long. DNA for the CDR3: TGTGCCAGCTCACCCCGGGACAGGGACTACGAGCAGTACTTC. Amino acid sequence: CASSPRDRDYEQYF.

This chain joins TRBV12-5 and TRBJ2-3; the match to TRBD2 covers 14 bases. Trimming cost V 6 bases and J 5 bases; bases outside gene matches: 7. The CDR3 is 16 amino acids. In germline, CDR1 is LGHNT, CDR2 FRNRAP. CDR3 protein: CASGRLGLAGGDTQYF. The CDR3 bases are TGTGCTAGTGGGAGATTAGGACTAGCGGGGGGAGATACGCAGTATTTT. The variable domain in full, completed from reference TRBV12-5 and TRBJ2-3, reads DARVTQTPRHKVTEMGQEVTMRCQPILGHNTVFWYRQTMMQGLELLAYFRNRAPLDDSGMPKDRFSAEMPDATLATLKIQPSEPRDSAVYFCASGRLGLAGGDTQYFGPGTRLTVL.

This clone was detected only a few times. The chain joins TRBV28 to TRBJ1-1; D not certain. Germline V gives CDR1 MDHEN, CDR2 SYDVKM. Trimming removed 7 bases from V and 5 bases from J, with 11 bases in between. The CDR3 is 12 amino acids. The CDR3 DNA reads as TGTGCCAGCACCGAACCTCTTACTGAAGCTTTCTTT. This codes for CASTEPLTEAFF.

CDR3 protein: CASSGSRDRILIQYF. The CDR3 DNA sequence: TGTGCCAGCAGTGGTTCCCGGGACAGGATACTTATTCAGTACTTC. The chain uses TRBV6-1 and TRBJ2-4; TRBD1 agrees at 8 bases. Germline CDR1 and CDR2: MNHNS and SASEGT. The CDR3 sequence is 15 residues long. With 4 bases clipped from V and 10 bases from J, the junction kept 12 bases outside the gene matches.

The V gene is TRBV4-1, the J gene TRBJ2-7, with D unresolved. V was trimmed by 5 bases and J by 6 bases, leaving 11 bases between them. This CDR3 is built from 12 residues. CDR1 and CDR2 (germline): MGHRA, YSYEKL. The DNA of the CDR3 is TGCGCCAGCAGCTCCCCCCTACGCGAGCAGTACTTC. Its protein is CASSSPLREQYF.

The gene calls are TRBV7-9 and TRBJ2-7; 11 bases are a match to TRBD1. Trimming removed 5 bases from V and 7 bases from J; junction bases left unmatched: 7. This CDR3 has 14 amino acids. Germline lookup yields CDR1 SEHNR and CDR2 FQNEAQ (reference sequence). Here the CDR3 DNA reads TGTGCCAGCAGCCTCGGACAGGGGGCTGTAGAGCAGTACTTC. Translation gives CASSLGQGAVEQYF.

This clone was picked up a small number of times. V gene TRBV14 combines with J gene TRBJ1-2, with D possibly matching TRBD1 (5 bases). V was pared by 5 bases and J by 13 bases, with 20 bases between. This CDR3 is 13 amino acids long. Germline V gene data show CDR1 as SGHDN and CDR2 as FVKESK. CDR3 sequence (DNA): TGTGCCAGCAGCTTACTGGCTATCGCGAGGGGCACCTTC. Translating gives CASSLLAIARGTF.

This chain links TRBV4-3 with TRBJ1-1, with 7 bases identical to TRBD1. From germline, CDR1 is LGHNA and CDR2 YSLEER. V gave up 9 bases and J gave up 3 bases; unmatched junction bases: 13. The CDR3 consists of 15 residues. Written as DNA, the CDR3 is TGCGCCAGTAGGGGGCCGAAGGGTAAGGACACTGAAGCTTTCTTT. Translating it yields CASRGPKGKDTEAFF.

This rearrangement joins TRBV11-2 to TRBJ2-7, with 11 bases identical to TRBD2. Trimming cost V 1 base and J 6 bases; bases outside gene matches: 5. Germline V gene data show CDR1 as SGHAT and CDR2 as FQNNGV. The CDR3 sequence is 15 residues long. As DNA, the CDR3 is TGTGCCAGCAGCTTAGTAGGGACTAGCGGAGTCGAGCAGTACTTC. Protein: CASSLVGTSGVEQYF.

The chain has TRBV5-5 and TRBJ2-1, with TRBD1 as a possible D gene (6 bases). The CDR3 consists of 16 residues. Germline V gives CDR1 SGHKS, CDR2 YYEKEE (reference sequence). V was cut by 1 base and J by 9 bases, with 20 bases left in between. This CDR3 is CASSLYTGSHRAEQFF. The CDR3 DNA reads as TGTGCCAGCAGCTTGTATACAGGAAGCCACAGGGCTGAGCAGTTCTTC.

This chain uses TRBV5-1 with TRBJ2-2; no clear D. CDR1 is SGHRS and CDR2 is YFSETQ in the germline V gene. The CDR3 spans 15 residues. V lost 2 bases, J lost 6 bases, and 14 bases lay in between. CDR3 bases: TGCGCCAGCAGCTTTGATGTAGGTTCGGCCGGGGAGCTGTTTTTT. Its protein product is CASSFDVGSAGELFF.

The V gene is TRBV9, the J gene TRBJ1-1; D is unresolved. CDR1 and CDR2 from the germline V gene are SGDLS and YYNGEE. Trimming pared 4 bases from V and 2 bases from J, leaving 9 bases between. The CDR3 is 13 amino acids. The chain's CDR3 is CASSHAVNTEAFF. The CDR3 region has the DNA TGTGCCAGCAGCCACGCGGTTAACACTGAAGCTTTCTTT.

The chain is built from TRBV6-1 and TRBJ2-7; 7 bases align to TRBD2. After removal of 7 bases from V and 0 bases from J, the junction contained 9 bases not matched to a gene. Germline CDR1 is MNHNS and CDR2 is SASEGT. The CDR3 loop spans 15 amino acids. CDR3 DNA: TGTGCCAGCACGCTCCCCAGCGGGGTCTCCTACGAGCAGTACTTC. Translation gives CASTLPSGVSYEQYF.

The V call is TRBV7-6, the J call TRBJ2-6, with D unresolved. Germline assignment: CDR1 SGHVS and CDR2 FNYEAQ. The CDR3 totals 17 residues. V was shortened by 1 base and J by 0 bases, with 10 bases between the two germline ends. Here the CDR3 reads CASSLESQSSGANVLTF. The CDR3 nucleotides are TGTGCCAGCAGCTTAGAGTCTCAGAGCTCTGGGGCCAACGTCCTGACTTTC.

The chain employs TRBV18 and TRBJ2-5; weak D call: TRBD1 (5 bases). The germline V gene has CDR1 KGHSH and CDR2 LQKENI. The CDR3 has 14 residues. Trimming cost V 2 bases and J 5 bases, with 12 bases left between them. CDR3 region: CASSPRGSGETQYF. Written as DNA, the CDR3 is TGTGCCAGCTCACCAAGGGGTTCAGGGGAGACCCAGTACTTC.

The rearrangement links TRBV7-2 to TRBJ1-2; D remains unclear. This CDR3 comprises 13 residues. The V end lost 5 bases, the J end lost 4 bases, and 11 bases lay between the germline ends. Per the germline V gene, CDR1 is SGHTA and CDR2 is FQGNSA. This CDR3 is CASSQDEGYGYTF. CDR3 coding DNA: TGTGCCAGCAGCCAAGACGAAGGCTATGGCTACACCTTC.

This clone was recorded once. The sample contains more than one DNA sequence encoding this CDR3. The J gene is TRBJ2-7, the V gene TRBV6-5, with D unclear. With 0 bases removed from V and 2 bases from J, the gap between germline ends came to 11 bases. This CDR3 has 15 residues. The germline CDR1 and CDR2 sequences are MNHEY and SVGAGI. CDR3 DNA sequence: TGTGCCAGCAGTTACTCGTCGGCTTTCCCCTACGAGCAGTACTTC. It is translated as CASSYSSAFPYEQYF.

The V call is TRBV30, the J call TRBJ2-2; 14 bases are shared with TRBD2. The V segment lost 8 bases and the J segment 5 bases; nucleotides outside the gene matches: 4. The CDR3 loop spans 14 amino acids. Germline assignment: CDR1 GTSNPN and CDR2 SVGIG (reference sequence). The CDR3 loop is CAVTSGRETGELFF. The CDR3 DNA reads as TGTGCCGTGACTAGCGGGAGGGAAACCGGGGAGCTGTTTTTT.

This sequence joins TRBV18 and TRBJ1-1, with D perhaps TRBD1 (6 bases). The V gene lost 3 bases and the J gene lost 6 bases, with 17 bases spanning the gap. Germline lookup yields CDR1 KGHSH and CDR2 LQKENI. The CDR3 consists of 15 residues. CDR3 DNA sequence: TGTGCCAGCTCACCCCCGGGGGCCCCCGGTCCTGAAGCTTTCTTT. It specifies CASSPPGAPGPEAFF. The whole variable domain, remainder taken from reference TRBV18 and TRBJ1-1, is NAGVMQNPRHLVRRRGQEARLRCSPMKGHSHVYWYRQLPEEGLKFMVYLQKENIIDESGMPKERFSAEFPKEGPSILRIQQVVRGDSAAYFCASSPPGAPGPEAFFGQGTRLTVV.

V and J are TRBV5-1 and TRBJ2-1; 8 bases align to TRBD2. The V gene's germline CDR1 is SGHRS and CDR2 YFSETQ. The CDR3 consists of 14 residues. The V and J ends lost 4 bases and 7 bases, in that order; junction bases with no gene match: 7. CDR3 DNA: TGCGCCAGCAGCAGCCGGGAGGGCCAAAATGAGCAGTTCTTC. Translation gives CASSSREGQNEQFF.

J is TRBJ2-5 and V is TRBV30; TRBD1 or TRBD2 may be the D gene (5 bases each). CDR3 length equals 15 residues. V shed 2 bases and J shed 1 base, with 14 bases lying between them. Germline V CDR1 and CDR2: GTSNPN, SVGIG (reference sequence). CDR3 coding DNA: TGTGCCTGGAGTCATCAGGGCGGGCGCCAAGAGACCCAGTACTTC. This gives the protein CAWSHQGGRQETQYF.

The chain employs TRBV19 and TRBJ1-1, with a tentative D call TRBD1 (5 bases). The CDR3 runs 14 residues. Looked up from germline, CDR1 is LNHDA and CDR2 is SQIVND (reference sequence). V was shortened by 6 bases and J by 2 bases, with 13 bases between the two germline ends. For the CDR3, the DNA is TGTGCCAGTAGGGGGGGACGGATAAACACTGAAGCTTTCTTT. Amino acids: CASRGGRINTEAFF.